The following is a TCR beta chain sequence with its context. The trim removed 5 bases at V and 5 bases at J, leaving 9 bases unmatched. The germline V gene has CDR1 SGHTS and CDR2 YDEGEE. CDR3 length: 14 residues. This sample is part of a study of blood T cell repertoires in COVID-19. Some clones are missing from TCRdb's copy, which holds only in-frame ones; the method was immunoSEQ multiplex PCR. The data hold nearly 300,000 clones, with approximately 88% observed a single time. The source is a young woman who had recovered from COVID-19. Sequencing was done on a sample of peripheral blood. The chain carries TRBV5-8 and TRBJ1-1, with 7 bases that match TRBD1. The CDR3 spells CASSLPGQSTEAFF. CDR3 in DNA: TGTGCCAGCAGTCTCCCGGGACAGTCTACTGAAGCTTTCTTT.